The entry below gives a single T cell receptor (beta chain) sequence along with its context. The antigen is unknown. This entry comes from a study of T cells in narcolepsy. Study context: Healthy controls were enrolled alongside patients with narcolepsy type 1 or type 2. Findings and limits, study-wide: Autoreactive clone sequences were missing from some blood memory CD4+ repertoires. Same-patient CSF and blood CD4+ T cell clonotypes included HCRT-specific and TRIB2-specific autoreactive ones. Blood of same and different patients, but not healthy controls, reportedly held recurring autoreactive clonotypes.

Method: immunoSEQ multiplex PCR; TCRdb's copy keeps in-frame clones and lacks some. Here the sample spans 30,000 to 35,000 clones, over 80% being singletons. The CDR3 length is 14 residues. Losses at the gene ends were 2 bases for V and 4 bases for J; bases not matched to a gene: 3. Germline assignment: CDR1 MNHEY and CDR2 SVGAGI. V gene TRBV6-5 combines with J gene TRBJ2-7, with 9 bases that match TRBD2. The sequencing input was CD45RA- memory CD4+ T cells from PBMCs. This receptor was taken from a human donor with narcolepsy. The CDR3 spells CASSYSGGRYEQYF. In DNA form, the CDR3 reads TGTGCCAGCAGTTACAGCGGGGGGAGGTACGAGCAGTACTTC.